This paragraph reports one TCR beta chain. Only in-frame clones appear in the TCRdb table, and some are missing; sequencing was by immunoSEQ multiplex PCR. This sample carries 150,000 to 200,000 clones, over 85% of them seen once, and the ten largest clones take around 2%. This entry comes from a study of blood T cell repertoires in COVID-19. On the study more broadly: In each case, the material was cDNA or gDNA derived from T cells, B-cell-depleted T cells, or PBMCs.

V gave up 1 base and J gave up 4 bases, with 8 bases separating them. The CDR3 runs to 14 residues. The germline gives CDR1 ENHRY, CDR2 SYGVKD. V and J are TRBV10-3 and TRBJ1-5, with TRBD1 as a possible D gene (5 bases). Source material: peripheral blood. The sequence was collected from a woman aged 55-70 years with COVID-19, enrolled during active disease. CDR3 sequence (DNA): TGTGCCATCAGTGAGTTCAGGGAAAATCAGCCCCAGCATTTT. Its protein is CAISEFRENQPQHF.